This TCR beta chain was observed in a study of regulatory T cells in long-lasting Graves disease. As for time point: persistent/refractory GD, antithyroid drugs over 5 years with positive TRAb. With RNA extracted from PBMCs as input, the TCR library was made. Germline-derived CDR1 and CDR2 are DFQATT and SNEGSKA (reference sequence). This CDR3 region has 14 residues. Whole-study results and caveats: The work looked only at peripheral blood and did not look at thyroid tissue.

Arm-PCR with iRepertoire HTBI primers amplified the CDR3 regions for these TCR beta libraries. MiXCR, applied by TCRdb to the multiplex PCR reads, yields one record per CDR3 protein. The data contain 400,000 to 500,000 distinct CDR3 sequences, about a fifth of them singletons. With respect to this clonotype: Its antigen is unknown. A much larger clone sits a single nucleotide away, making a read error possible.

The sequence was collected from a female donor with Graves disease. This rearrangement joins TRBV20-1 to TRBJ1-1; TRBD1 agrees at 7 bases. The material sequenced was peripheral blood mononuclear cells (PBMCs), taken when the disease was refractory, from a patient treated with antithyroid drugs. CDR3 DNA: TGCAGTGCTATAGGGACAGAGTGGAACACTGAAGCTCTCTTT. Its translation: CSAIGTEWNTEALF.